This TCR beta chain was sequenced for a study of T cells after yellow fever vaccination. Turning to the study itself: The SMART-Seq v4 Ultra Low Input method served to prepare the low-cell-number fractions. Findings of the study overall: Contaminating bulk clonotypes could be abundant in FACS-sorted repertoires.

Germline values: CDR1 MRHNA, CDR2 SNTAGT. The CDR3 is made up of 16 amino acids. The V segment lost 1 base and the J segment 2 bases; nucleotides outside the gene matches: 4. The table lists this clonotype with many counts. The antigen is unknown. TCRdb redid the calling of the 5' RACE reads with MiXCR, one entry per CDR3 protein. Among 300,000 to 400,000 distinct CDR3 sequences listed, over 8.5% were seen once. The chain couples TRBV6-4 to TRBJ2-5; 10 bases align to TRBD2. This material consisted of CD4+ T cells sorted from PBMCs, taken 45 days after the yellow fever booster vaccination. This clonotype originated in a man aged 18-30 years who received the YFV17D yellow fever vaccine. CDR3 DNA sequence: TGTGCCAGCAGTGACTTCCCTAGCGGGGGTCAAGAGACCCAGTACTTC. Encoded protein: CASSDFPSGGQETQYF.